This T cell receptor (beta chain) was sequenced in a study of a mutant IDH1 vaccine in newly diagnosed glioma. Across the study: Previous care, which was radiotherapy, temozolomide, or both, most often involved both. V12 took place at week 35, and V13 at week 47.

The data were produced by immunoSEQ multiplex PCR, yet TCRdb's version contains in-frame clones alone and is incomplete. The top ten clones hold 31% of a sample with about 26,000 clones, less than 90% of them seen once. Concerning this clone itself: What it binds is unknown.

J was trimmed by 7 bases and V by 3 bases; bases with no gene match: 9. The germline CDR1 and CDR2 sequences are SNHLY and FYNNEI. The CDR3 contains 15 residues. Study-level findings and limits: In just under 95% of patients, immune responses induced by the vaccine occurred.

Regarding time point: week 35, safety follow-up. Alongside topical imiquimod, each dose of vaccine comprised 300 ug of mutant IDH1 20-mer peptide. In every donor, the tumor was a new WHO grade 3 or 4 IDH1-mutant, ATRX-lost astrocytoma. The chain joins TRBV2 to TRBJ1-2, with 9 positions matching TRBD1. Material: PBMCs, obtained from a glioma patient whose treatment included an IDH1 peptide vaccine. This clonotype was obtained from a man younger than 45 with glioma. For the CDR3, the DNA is TGTGCCAGCAGTGAGGGACAGGGTAGCGTACGTGGCTACACCTTC. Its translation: CASSEGQGSVRGYTF.